This paragraph reports one TCR beta chain. Repertoires were generated with immunoSEQ multiplex PCR, while TCRdb's copy carries only in-frame clones and drops some. The data show under 80,000 clones, around 84% seen once. This sample was included in a study of OX40 agonist ivuxolimab in advanced cancers. About the study: Dose-escalation patients' cancers were hepatocellular carcinoma, melanoma, renal cell or head and neck cancer.

Systemic immunosuppression or a history of autoimmune disease excluded patients. This CDR3 spans 15 amino acids. Germline values: CDR1 MNHNS, CDR2 SASEGT. Trimming took 4 bases from V and 4 from J; bases not matched to a gene: 5. The sample in question was CD4+ or CD8+ T cells sorted from blood, obtained in a trial of the OX40 agonist ivuxolimab. The gene calls are TRBV6-1 and TRBJ2-7, with 12 bases fitting TRBD2. This sequence originates from an adult with an advanced solid tumor such as melanoma, head and neck, liver or kidney cancer. Written as DNA, the CDR3 is TGTGCCAGCAGTGTCCTAGCGGGAGGGCCTTACGAGCAGTACTTC. Encoded protein: CASSVLAGGPYEQYF.